Included here is one TCR beta chain sequence, with context. What this receptor recognizes is not known. No qualities accompany the bases; no much larger clone lies one base away. At one collaborating source in Seattle, patients were enrolled during active infection and were followed longitudinally through the course of disease. The collaborating institutions used their own protocols to collect whole blood in K2EDTA tubes. For TCRbeta analysis, collaborators shipped samples as frozen whole blood, isolated PBMCs, or DNA extracted from either of those sample types. There are 14 amino acids in the CDR3, from cysteine to phenylalanine inclusive. The retained sequence is limited to the CDR3, 42 bases, with the frame set at the first base. The V and J ends are trimmed by 1 base and 1 base, leaving 7 bases between them. The germline V gene specifies MGHRA as CDR1 and YSYEKL as CDR2. These data are taken from a study of blood T cell repertoires in COVID-19 (dated by TCRdb to about 2020). In terms of the full investigation: Samples covering the acute and convalescent phases of COVID-19 were provided by collaborators in the United States, Italy and Spain. The prospective study material was composed of cDNA or gDNA derived from T cells, B-cell-depleted T cells, or PBMCs. Subjects who had been exposed to COVID-19, were actively infected with it, or had recovered from it provided the deeply sampled blood TCRbeta repertoires that made up the dataset. The repertoires were released in a freely available public database intended as a resource for research on the immune response to SARS-CoV-2. The samples were drawn from the first 160 participants of the ongoing ImmuneRACE study and from 950 to 1,500 subjects provided by 6 global collaborators. The sample metadata nearly always contained a de-identified subject ID, COVID-19 status, age in years and sex. Where available, HLA class I and class II types were taken from metadata supplied by the sample provider and were not determined by assay-based typing. The research as a whole found: The quantity of clinical and demographic metadata differed by source and by participant and was supplied without curation.

TCRbeta CDR3 regions were amplified from genomic DNA using the immunoSEQ Assay, a bias-controlled multiplex PCR. Per the original workflow: Within the assay, amplification of reference gene primers was used to estimate how many nucleated cells each sample contained. Sequence reads were collapsed and filtered to measure the absolute abundance of every unique TCRbeta CDR3 rearrangement. For each sample, productive Simpson clonality was calculated as the square root of Simpson's diversity index across productive rearrangements. TCRdb obtained this table from immuneACCESS and retained in-frame rearrangements with V and J assigned. These tables miss some clones; where compared with another copy, unresolved V genes account for less than half of the shortfall, and the remainder is unexplained. That table furnishes V, J and clone size, whereas the DNA furnished D and trimming. Within this sample are fewer than 350,000 clones, with about 91% of them counted one time only. The ten largest make up roughly 1.7% of the sample.

Sequenced: peripheral blood. The receptor chain draws on TRBV4-1 and TRBJ1-1, with the D gene not clear enough to name. The sequence was collected from a woman in her 30s with COVID-19, enrolled during active disease. The DNA is TGCGCCAGCAGCCAAGGTGGAGCGAACACTGAAGCTTTCTTT. This gives the protein CASSQGGANTEAFF.